The 21 T cell receptor beta chains below come from one sample, sequenced in a study of T cell changes during pregnancy in multiple sclerosis (dated 2019 in TCRdb). The library was produced with the immunoSEQ multiplex PCR assay. TCRdb took over this immuneACCESS table, retaining in-frame rearrangements with V and J assigned. Such tables are incomplete; in checked studies, under half of the missing clones stem from an unresolved V gene, and the remainder is unexplained. For this sample there are approximately 60,000 clones; about nine tenths appear just once. The ten largest clones take up roughly 6.5% of the sample. Here the sequenced sample was peripheral blood, taken in the third trimester of pregnancy. These receptors were collected from a female donor in good health, enrolled as a control in a pregnancy study.

The chain has TRBV13 and TRBJ2-2; TRBD1 matches 11 bases. In germline, CDR1 is PRHDT, CDR2 FYEKMQ (reference sequence). With 3 bases clipped from V and 7 bases from J, the junction kept 7 bases outside the gene matches. The CDR3 extends over 16 amino acids. CDR3 nucleotide sequence: TGTGCCAGCAGCTTCGGACAGGGGGCGTTCATCGGGGAGCTGTTTTTT. It codes for CASSFGQGAFIGELFF.

The chain employs TRBV5-1 and TRBJ2-7, with 10 bases aligning to TRBD1. This CDR3 has 14 residues. CDR1 and CDR2 from the germline V gene are SGHRS and YFSETQ. J lost 5 bases, V lost 1 base, and 3 bases had no gene match. The CDR3 loop is CASSLWTGGDEQYF. The CDR3 DNA sequence: TGCGCCAGCAGCTTGTGGACAGGGGGAGACGAGCAGTACTTC.

The gene calls are TRBV5-8 and TRBJ1-1, with D possibly TRBD1 on 6 matching bases. This CDR3 is 16 amino acids long. Trimming cost V 4 bases and J 0 bases, with 16 bases left between them. Germline V gives CDR1 SGHTS, CDR2 YDEGEE. CDR3 DNA: TGTGCCAGCAGCCCCTTACCAGGGGCCTTGAACACTGAAGCTTTCTTT. Amino acids: CASSPLPGALNTEAFF.

There are a few counts of this clone. The chain is built from TRBV6-4 and TRBJ1-5; 10 bases match TRBD1. V trimming: 0 bases; J trimming: 7 bases; junction bases outside the gene matches: 9. The CDR3 is made up of 17 amino acids. CDR1 is MRHNA, CDR2 SNTAGT, per germline. This CDR3 reads CASSDSFDRGRGQPQHF. In DNA form, the CDR3 reads TGTGCCAGCAGTGACTCCTTTGACAGGGGGCGAGGGCAGCCCCAGCATTTT.

The chain carries TRBV19 and TRBJ1-2, with 9 nucleotides matching TRBD1. Germline V gene data show CDR1 as LNHDA and CDR2 as SQIVND (reference sequence). CDR3 size: 15 residues. Trimming took 7 bases from V and 2 from J; bases not matched to a gene: 8. The CDR3: CASKKDRGVNYGYTF. The DNA for the CDR3 is TGTGCCAGTAAAAAGGACAGGGGTGTAAACTATGGCTACACCTTC.

The chain uses TRBV2 and TRBJ2-7; 12 bases line up with TRBD2. V lost 6 bases to trimming and J lost 5 bases; unmatched junction nucleotides: 11. Germline V gives CDR1 SNHLY, CDR2 FYNNEI. The CDR3 contains 16 residues. The CDR3 nucleotides read TGTGCCAGCAGACTAGCGGGGGGCGGATCCAGGGACGAGCAGTACTTC. This gives the protein CASRLAGGGSRDEQYF.

The V gene is TRBV6-6, the J gene TRBJ1-1, with D hard to call. Germline lookup yields CDR1 MNHNY and CDR2 SVGAGI (reference sequence). This CDR3 comprises 15 residues. The germline V and J ends were trimmed by 2 bases and 3 bases, with 13 bases remaining between them. The CDR3 protein is CASSYAREGDTEAFF. The CDR3 DNA follows: TGTGCCAGCAGTTACGCCCGAGAGGGTGACACTGAAGCTTTCTTT.

The V and J genes are TRBV18 and TRBJ1-3; 9 nucleotides align to TRBD1. The CDR3 length is 18 residues. The germline CDR1 and CDR2 sequences are KGHSH and LQKENI. With V trimmed by 3 bases and J by 1 base, 10 bases remained unmatched. The CDR3 nucleotides are TGTGCCAGCTCACCCCCCGGCACAGGGGGCATGTCTGGAAACACCATATATTTT. Translating it yields CASSPPGTGGMSGNTIYF.

In this sample, this clone turned up once. This chain uses TRBV6-6 with TRBJ2-2, with 12 bases aligning to TRBD2. CDR1 and CDR2 from the germline V gene are MNHNY and SVGAGI (reference sequence). The CDR3 is 16 amino acids. The ends lost 6 bases at V and 13 bases at J; junction bases unmatched: 15. The CDR3 nucleotides are TGTGCCAGCAGCCGACCGGGACTAGCGGGCTCTGCCGGGCTGTTTTTT. Residues: CASSRPGLAGSAGLFF.

As to this clone: This same CDR3 is encoded by further DNA sequences in the sample. The chain is built from TRBV18 and TRBJ2-7; 8 nucleotides match TRBD1. V was pared by 4 bases and J by 3 bases, with 2 bases of the junction left unmatched. The CDR3 runs to 13 residues. CDR1 and CDR2 from the germline V gene are KGHSH and LQKENI. This chain's CDR3 is CASSLGQGYEQYF. CDR3 DNA sequence: TGTGCCAGCTCACTAGGACAGGGCTACGAGCAGTACTTC. Variable domain in full (rest from reference TRBV18 and TRBJ2-7): NAGVMQNPRHLVRRRGQEARLRCSPMKGHSHVYWYRQLPEEGLKFMVYLQKENIIDESGMPKERFSAEFPKEGPSILRIQQVVRGDSAAYFCASSLGQGYEQYFGPGTRLTVT.

The J gene is TRBJ1-5, the V gene TRBV6-4; no firm D call. Germline values: CDR1 MRHNA, CDR2 SNTAGT. The ends were cut back, 5 bases at V and 4 bases at J, with 15 bases in the middle. This CDR3 region has 15 residues. The CDR3 DNA reads TGTGCCAGCAGTCTCAGTGGCCTCGGGAATCAGCCCCAGCATTTT. It yields the protein CASSLSGLGNQPQHF.

The rearrangement links TRBV19 to TRBJ2-7, with 8 bases identical to TRBD2. J gave up 0 bases and V 5 bases, and 6 bases lay outside the gene matches. The CDR3 runs 15 residues. In germline, CDR1 is LNHDA, CDR2 SQIVND (reference sequence). CDR3 nucleotide sequence: TGTGCCAGTAGTCCCCCGGGGGGGGGCTCCTACGAGCAGTACTTC. Translation gives CASSPPGGGSYEQYF.

The V gene is TRBV4-2, the J gene TRBJ2-7; D is possibly TRBD2 (5 bases). The germline gives CDR1 LGHNA, CDR2 YNFKEQ. There are 16 residues in the CDR3. The V end lost 2 bases, the J end lost 2 bases, and 16 bases lay between the germline ends. CDR3: CASSQSQTTTTYEQYF. CDR3 sequence (DNA): TGTGCCAGCAGCCAATCCCAGACTACAACAACCTACGAGCAGTACTTC.

The CDR3 DNA reads TGTGCCAGCAGTTATCTCTGGGAGGGGGGGGAGCAGTACTTC. Protein product: CASSYLWEGGEQYF. The gene calls are TRBV6-6 and TRBJ2-7; D is perhaps TRBD2 (7 bases). The germline CDR1 and CDR2 sequences are MNHNY and SVGAGI (reference sequence). The CDR3 has 14 residues. With 3 bases removed from V and 7 bases from J, the gap between germline ends came to 16 bases.

This chain connects TRBV27 to TRBJ1-2; D not certain. V lost 5 bases and J 4 bases, leaving 11 bases between the germline ends. The CDR3 spans 13 residues. Per germline, CDR1 MNHEY and CDR2 SMNVEV (reference sequence). CDR3: CASSATRSYGYTF. In nucleotides, the CDR3 is TGTGCCAGCAGTGCGACTCGTTCCTATGGCTACACCTTC.

This clone appeared once. The chain links TRBV5-1 to TRBJ1-1, with D unclear. This CDR3 has 13 amino acids. From germline, CDR1 is SGHRS and CDR2 YFSETQ. The ends were cut back, 2 bases at V and 1 base at J, with 6 bases in the middle. CDR3 residues: CASSFGKNTEAFF. CDR3 sequence (DNA): TGCGCCAGCAGCTTTGGCAAGAACACTGAAGCTTTCTTT.

CDR3 protein: CASSALDRGDTGYTF. In nucleotides, the CDR3 is TGTGCCAGCAGCGCCCTGGACAGGGGTGATACCGGCTACACCTTC. This rearrangement joins TRBV21-1 to TRBJ1-2; TRBD1 is the table's D call, not checked against the DNA. TRBV21-1 has pseudogene status. The CDR3 covers 15 residues.

The chain is built from TRBV30 and TRBJ1-2; weak D call: TRBD1 (5 bases). Germline V gene sequence: CDR1 GTSNPN, CDR2 SVGIG (reference sequence). The CDR3 contains 11 residues. The V end was cut by 2 bases, the J end by 8 bases, with 9 bases between. Written as DNA, the CDR3 is TGTGCCTGGAGTCTGGGGGGAGGCTACACCTTC. Protein product: CAWSLGGGYTF. Filled out from reference TRBV30 and TRBJ1-2, the complete variable domain reads SQTIHQWPATLVQPVGSPLSLECTVEGTSNPNLYWYRQAAGRGLQLLFYSVGIGQISSEVPQNLSASRPQDRQFILSSKKLLLSDSGFYLCAWSLGGGYTFGSGTRLTVV.

The chain carries TRBV9 and TRBJ2-7; TRBD2 aligns across 8 bases. J lost 3 bases, V lost 0 bases, and 5 bases had no gene match. Germline assignment: CDR1 SGDLS and CDR2 YYNGEE. This CDR3 contains 15 residues. CDR3 sequence (DNA): TGTGCCAGCAGCGTAGTCGGGGGGGGCGGCTACGAGCAGTACTTC. Protein sequence: CASSVVGGGGYEQYF.

The CDR3 region has the DNA TGTGCCAGCAGCTTTGAAGCGGGGGCGTACAATGAGCAGTTCTTC. Its protein is CASSFEAGAYNEQFF. This chain connects TRBV5-4 to TRBJ2-1; 8 positions agree with TRBD2. Looked up from germline, CDR1 is SGHNT and CDR2 is YYREEE (reference sequence). V lost 2 bases, J lost 4 bases, and 5 bases stayed unmatched. The CDR3 spans 15 residues.

The chain uses TRBV11-2 and TRBJ1-3, with unresolved D. The CDR3 sequence is 15 residues long. Germline lookup yields CDR1 SGHAT and CDR2 FQNNGV. With 6 bases removed from V and 2 bases from J, the gap between germline ends came to 14 bases. This chain's CDR3 is CASSRPPGTGNTIYF. As DNA, the CDR3 is TGTGCCAGCAGTCGGCCCCCGGGGACTGGAAACACCATATATTTT. Supplemented by reference TRBV11-2 and TRBJ1-3, the full variable domain reads EAGVAQSPRYKIIEKRQSVAFWCNPISGHATLYWYQQILGQGPKLLIQFQNNGVVDDSQLPKDRFSAERLKGVDSTLKIQPAKLEDSAVYLCASSRPPGTGNTIYFGEGSWLTVV.